The clone carrying this TCR beta chain has a handful of counts. Its antigen is undetermined. This CDR3 spans 15 amino acids. CDR1 SEHNR and CDR2 FQNEAQ come from the germline V gene (reference sequence). V was cut by 1 base and J by 0 bases, with 10 bases left in between. From RNA, the CDR3 regions of TCR beta chains were amplified and sequenced. A first-round RT-PCR used HTBI primers, followed by a second-round multiplex PCR. TCRdb called the multiplex PCR reads again in MiXCR, with one record for every CDR3 protein. This table holds about 370,000 distinct CDR3 sequences, about 18% found once. The sample belongs to a study of Graves' ophthalmopathy and Graves' hyperthyroidism. In the study overall: Peripheral blood (taken before any treatment) was collected at initial diagnosis.

The study's findings and limits: The model forecast ophthalmopathy progression, reaching 60% to 71% sensitivity and 72% to 75% specificity.

Among the hyperthyroidism patients, all were newly diagnosed, aged 18 to 65, with under 2 months' duration. Clinicians made diagnoses from clinical symptoms, serum thyroxine, TRAb, thyroid ultrasound and orbital computed tomography. V usage is TRBV7-9 and J usage is TRBJ2-7; TRBD2 is a possible D gene (5 bases). The receptor comes from an adult woman with stable Graves' hyperthyroidism. The specimen was peripheral blood. The CDR3 loop is CASSLELGNSYEQYF. CDR3 DNA sequence: TGTGCCAGCAGCTTAGAACTAGGGAACTCCTACGAGCAGTACTTC.